This T cell receptor beta chain appears in the sequencing data of a study of CD8+ T cells in alopecia areata. Whole-study context: Administration of oral tofacitinib to treated patients was at 5 to 10 mg twice daily. Among treated patients, severity was scored by affected scalp area percentage. General study points: Scalp clonality and expanded CD8+ clones among the top 100 showed significant decreases with tofacitinib.

Sample treatment: oral pan-JAK inhibitor, 5-10 mg twice daily. Sampling of alopecia areata patients yielded lesional scalp punch biopsies as well as peripheral blood. The ends were cut back, 1 base at V and 7 bases at J, with 8 bases in the middle. The CDR3 runs to 13 residues. Germline V gene data show CDR1 as SQVTM and CDR2 as ANQGSEA. Sequencing relied on a cDNA template that was reverse transcribed from extracted RNA. The table came from immunoSEQ multiplex PCR; TCRdb's copy has only in-frame clones and leaves some out. The sample shows about 120,000 clones, about half of them seen only once. As for this clone: Its cognate antigen is unknown.

The chain combines TRBV29-1 with TRBJ1-6; D gene unclear. Sequences were derived from CD4+ T cells sorted from blood, sampled at week 4, from a patient treated with tofacitinib. The sequence was collected from a human donor with alopecia areata. CDR3 region: CSVEVSVNSPLHF. DNA for the CDR3: TGCAGCGTTGAAGTATCGGTAAATTCACCCCTCCACTTT.